The TCR beta chain described here comes from a study of beta chain features in type 1 diabetes. Study overall: Sorted cells from all samples, numbering about 100,000,000, were examined.

Sorting based on CD45RO/CCR7/CD25/CD127/CD95/CD27 separated CD4+ naive, central memory, regulatory and stem cell-like memory cells. Germline assignment: CDR1 SGHRS and CDR2 YFSETQ. Trimming stripped 0 bases from V and 1 base from J, with 10 bases between. The CDR3 runs 15 residues. The study, taken as a whole, reports: Within each of all four CD4+ subsets, Type 1 diabetes patients had TCRB CDR3s that were moderately but significantly shorter. Any PCR bias toward short templates would affect both groups alike.

This clone was seen more than once but under ten times. The antigen is not known. Of the isolated RNA, all was reverse transcribed, and so the sequenced material was expressed TCRB transcripts. Profiling relied on immunoSEQ multiplex PCR, and the TCRdb table lists in-frame clones only, not all of them. The table lists around 600,000 clones, 9.5% to 15% of them singletons. This TCR derives from a man aged 30 to 39 with type 1 diabetes. The rearrangement uses TRBV5-1 and TRBJ2-5; D is tentatively TRBD1 or TRBD2 (6 bases each). The specimen was naive CD4+ T cells from blood. The CDR3 DNA reads as TGCGCCAGCAGCTTGGTACCGGGGGCCCAAGAGACCCAGTACTTC. Its protein product is CASSLVPGAQETQYF.